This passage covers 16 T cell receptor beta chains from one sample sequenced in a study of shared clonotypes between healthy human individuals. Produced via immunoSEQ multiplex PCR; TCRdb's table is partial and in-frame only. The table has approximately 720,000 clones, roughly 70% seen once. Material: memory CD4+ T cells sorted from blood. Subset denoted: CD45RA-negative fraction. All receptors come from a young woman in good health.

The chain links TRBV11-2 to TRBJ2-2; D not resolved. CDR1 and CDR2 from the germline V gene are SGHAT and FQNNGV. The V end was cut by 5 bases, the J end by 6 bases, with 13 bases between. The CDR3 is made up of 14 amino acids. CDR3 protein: CASSERSFSGELFF. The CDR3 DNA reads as TGTGCCAGCAGCGAAAGGTCTTTCTCCGGGGAGCTGTTTTTT.

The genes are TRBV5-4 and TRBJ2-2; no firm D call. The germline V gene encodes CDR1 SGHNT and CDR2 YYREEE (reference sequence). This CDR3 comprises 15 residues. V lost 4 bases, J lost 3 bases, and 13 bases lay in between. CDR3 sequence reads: CASSPRTGDTGELFF. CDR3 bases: TGTGCCAGCAGCCCCAGGACCGGTGACACCGGGGAGCTGTTTTTT.

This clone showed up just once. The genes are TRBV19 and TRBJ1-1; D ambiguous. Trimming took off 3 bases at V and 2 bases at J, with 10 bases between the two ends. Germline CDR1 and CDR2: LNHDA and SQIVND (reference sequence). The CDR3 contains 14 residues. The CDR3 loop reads CASSIWTANTEAFF. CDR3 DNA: TGTGCCAGTAGTATCTGGACTGCAAACACTGAAGCTTTCTTT.

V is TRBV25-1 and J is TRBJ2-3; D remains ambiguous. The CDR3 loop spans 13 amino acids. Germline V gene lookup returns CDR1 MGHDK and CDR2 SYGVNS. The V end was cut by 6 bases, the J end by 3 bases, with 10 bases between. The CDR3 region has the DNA TGTGCCAGCAGCCCACCGGTGACAGATACGCAGTATTTT. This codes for CASSPPVTDTQYF.

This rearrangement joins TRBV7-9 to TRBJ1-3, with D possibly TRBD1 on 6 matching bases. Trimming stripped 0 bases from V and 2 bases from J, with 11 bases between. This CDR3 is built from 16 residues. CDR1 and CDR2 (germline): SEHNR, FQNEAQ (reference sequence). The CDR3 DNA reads TGTGCCAGCAGCTTAGCGCAGCCAGGGGCTGGAAACACCATATATTTT. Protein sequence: CASSLAQPGAGNTIYF.

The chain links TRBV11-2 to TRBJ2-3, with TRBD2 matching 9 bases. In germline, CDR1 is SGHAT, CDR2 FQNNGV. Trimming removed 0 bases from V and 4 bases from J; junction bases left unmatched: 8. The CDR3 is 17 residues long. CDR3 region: CASSLELAGSGPDTQYF. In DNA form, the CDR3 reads TGTGCCAGCAGCTTAGAACTAGCGGGCTCGGGCCCAGATACGCAGTATTTT.

Here the CDR3 reads CASRPGAGASYGYTF. In DNA, the CDR3 is TGTGCCAGCAGACCCGGGGCAGGGGCCTCCTATGGCTACACCTTC. The rearrangement uses TRBV6-6 and TRBJ1-2; possibly TRBD1 for D (6 bases). Deletions cut 6 bases from V and 4 bases from J, with 18 bases between. The CDR3 runs to 15 residues. Germline lookup yields CDR1 MNHNY and CDR2 SVGAGI (reference sequence).

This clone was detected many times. This CDR3 reads CASSLAGGYEQYF. The CDR3 coding sequence is TGTGCCAGCAGCTTAGCGGGGGGCTACGAGCAGTACTTC. This chain joins TRBV7-2 and TRBJ2-7; tentative D call: TRBD2 (6 bases). The ends were cut back, 0 bases at V and 3 bases at J, with 6 bases in the middle. The CDR3 has 13 residues. Germline V gene lookup returns CDR1 SGHTA and CDR2 FQGNSA.

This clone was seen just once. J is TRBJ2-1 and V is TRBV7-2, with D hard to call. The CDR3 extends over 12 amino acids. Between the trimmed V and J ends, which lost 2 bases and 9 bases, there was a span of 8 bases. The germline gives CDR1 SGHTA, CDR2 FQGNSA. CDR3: CASSLFLGEQFF. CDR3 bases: TGTGCCAGCAGCTTATTTTTAGGTGAGCAGTTCTTC.

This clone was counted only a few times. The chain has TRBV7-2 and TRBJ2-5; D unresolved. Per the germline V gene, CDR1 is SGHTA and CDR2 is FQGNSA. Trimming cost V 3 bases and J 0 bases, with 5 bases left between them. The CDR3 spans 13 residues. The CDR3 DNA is TGTGCCAGCAGCTTCTCCAACCAAGAGACCCAGTACTTC. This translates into CASSFSNQETQYF.

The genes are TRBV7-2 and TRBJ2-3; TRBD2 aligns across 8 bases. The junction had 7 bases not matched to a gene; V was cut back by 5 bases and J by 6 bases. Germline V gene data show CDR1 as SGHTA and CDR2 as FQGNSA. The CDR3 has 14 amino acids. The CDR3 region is CASSPLTSADTQYF. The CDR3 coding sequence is TGTGCCAGCAGCCCGTTGACTAGCGCGGATACGCAGTATTTT. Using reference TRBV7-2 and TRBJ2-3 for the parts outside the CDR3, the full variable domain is GAGVSQSPSNKVTEKGKDVELRCDPISGHTALYWYRQSLGQGLEFLIYFQGNSAPDKSGLPSDRFSAERTGGSVSTLTIQRTQQEDSAVYLCASSPLTSADTQYFGPGTRLTVL.

The CDR3 DNA reads as TGCGCCAGCAGTGATGGCAGGGGTAATGAAAAACTGTTTTTT. This sequence encodes CASSDGRGNEKLFF. V is TRBV10-2 and J is TRBJ1-4; possibly TRBD1 for D (6 bases). Trimming shortened V by 3 bases and J by 4 bases, and 9 bases separated the two germline ends. The CDR3 spans 14 residues. Germline lookup yields CDR1 WSHSY and CDR2 SAAADI.

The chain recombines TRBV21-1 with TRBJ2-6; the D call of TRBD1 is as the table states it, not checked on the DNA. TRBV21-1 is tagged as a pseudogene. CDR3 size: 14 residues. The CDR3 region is CASNPGQGRGVLTF. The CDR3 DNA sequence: TGTGCCAGCAACCCGGGACAGGGTCGGGGCGTCCTGACTTTC.

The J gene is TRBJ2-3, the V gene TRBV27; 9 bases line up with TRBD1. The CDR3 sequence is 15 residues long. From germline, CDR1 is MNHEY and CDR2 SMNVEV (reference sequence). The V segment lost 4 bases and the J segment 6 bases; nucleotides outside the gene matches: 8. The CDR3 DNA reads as TGTGCCAGCAGTTCCCCGGGACAGGGTATGGATACGCAGTATTTT. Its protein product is CASSSPGQGMDTQYF.

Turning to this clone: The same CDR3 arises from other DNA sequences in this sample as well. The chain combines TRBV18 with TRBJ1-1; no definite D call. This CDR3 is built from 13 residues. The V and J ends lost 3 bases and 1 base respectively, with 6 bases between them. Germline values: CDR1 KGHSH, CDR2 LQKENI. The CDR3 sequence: CASSPQWNTEAFF. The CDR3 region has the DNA TGTGCCAGCTCACCCCAGTGGAACACTGAAGCTTTCTTT.

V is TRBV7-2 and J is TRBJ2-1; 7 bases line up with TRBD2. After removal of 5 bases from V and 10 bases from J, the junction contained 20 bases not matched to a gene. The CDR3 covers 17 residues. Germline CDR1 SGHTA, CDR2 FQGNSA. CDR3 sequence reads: CASSPSALAVYSNEQFF. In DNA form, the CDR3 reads TGTGCCAGCAGCCCGAGCGCTCTAGCGGTTTACAGTAACGAGCAGTTCTTC.